Given below is one TCR beta chain in context. The sample holds a few counts of this clone. Its antigen is not yet known. Base qualities are not recorded, but no much larger clone differs from it by a single base. The CDR3 goes from the cysteine to the phenylalanine over 18 residues. Only CDR3 DNA is held: 54 bases, read in frame from base 1. V is pruned by 7 bases and J by 3 bases, leaving 15 bases of the junction without a gene match. These data originate in a study of cytomegalovirus exposure and HLA in healthy donors (dated by TCRdb to between 2016 and 2019). A note on the overall study: In an earlier analysis of under 750 of the donors, 276 Gb of sequence data and about 110 million unique TCR beta sequences from roughly 180 million T cells were reported. An early release that covered about 640 HLA-typed donors contained approximately 300 gigabases of sequencing data and about 84 million unique TCR sequences. Among the 398 genotyped donors, around 81% belonged to the genetic ancestry cluster associated with self-reported Caucasian donors. The aim of the study was to test whether cataloging public T cell receptors could identify signatures of past pathogen exposure. Using immunosequencing, the study profiled T cell repertoires from 640 or so subjects and related those repertoires to cytomegalovirus serostatus. Besides the first cohort of 666 subjects, a separate validation cohort made up of 95 to 150 different subjects was used. To predict cytomegalovirus infection status, the study brought together high-throughput TCR immunosequencing, statistical association of individual TCRs with disease status, and machine learning. A later analysis re-examined previously published TCR beta repertoires from just over 650 donors and added high-resolution HLA genotyping to investigate patterns of TCR occurrence. The later analysis used no new phenotypic data to find candidate immune exposures, relying instead on TCR beta sequences and their occurrence across donors. An earlier analysis of around 580 of the donors used high-throughput TCR beta sequencing to judge whether each TCR beta V gene segment behaved as functional or pseudogenic. Donor age, sex, ethnicity and CMV serostatus were compiled together with the repertoire data. A later genetic analysis used genome-wide SNP genotypes for 398 of the 666 donors, treating that subset as a discovery cohort. Every repertoire in the discovery cohort had been generated on one and the same sequencing platform. Class I and class II HLA loci were covered by the typing at four-digit resolution. The number of typed donors differed by locus: roughly 620-640 for A, B, C, DRB1 and DQB1; roughly 510 for DQA1; roughly 600 for DPA1; and some 450 for DPB1. Roughly five DR-DQ haplotypes were treated as single units for association and clustering because of strong linkage in the cohort. Among some 410 genotyped donors of the cohort, an average of approximately 240,000 unique TCR beta nucleotide sequences was sequenced per donor, of which 15% to 20% were non-productive. Beyond this particular receptor, the publication reports: Roughly uniform sequencing depth across donors was assumed in presence/absence analyses, although this assumption may not hold. For the cohort, immune exposure information was limited to CMV serostatus. Several of the top co-occurrence clusters appeared to be linked to parvovirus B19, influenza, CMV and Epstein-Barr virus, according to a later analysis. In a later analysis, HLA-associated TCR beta chains were found to be more clonally expanded and to have lower generation probabilities than equally common non-associated chains. A further reported finding was that TCR beta sequences accurately predicted the HLA-A and HLA-B alleles for most subjects in the first cohort. In a later analysis, more than 15,000 TCR beta sequences were associated with specific HLA alleles at a false discovery rate of 0.05. The sequencing pipeline was judged likely to have produced a cluster of highly shared sequence variants as a technical artifact. The classifier was reported to diagnose cytomegalovirus status with high specificity and sensitivity in both the original and validation cohorts. This cohort had only TCR beta chains sequenced, and the lack of alpha or paired-chain data limited which features could be detected. Broadly in line with IMGT annotations, most TCR beta V segments showed up in productive rearrangements about 87% or about 30% of the time in an earlier analysis of several hundred of the donors. Because the 87-base-pair reads could not distinguish some IMGT-functional V segments, including TRBV6-2 and TRBV6-3, those segments were excluded. Correlated functional status among segregating V segments might reflect linkage disequilibrium, but an unknown experimental factor could not be ruled out. Strong co-occurrence of HLA alleles, especially DR and DQ, made assigning TCR associations to individual alleles difficult. According to a later analysis, TCR association rates differed among HLA loci, with DRB1 alleles showing the most associated TCRs and HLA-C alleles showing the fewest. Because HLA typing was missing for some donors at each locus, association tests included only the typed subset. In a later analysis, most CMV-associated TCR beta chains were found to appear HLA-restricted, with HLA associations seemingly driven largely by CMV exposure. The study listed 150 to 200 TCR beta chains as associated with cytomegalovirus. In vitro tests confirmed that three of the cytomegalovirus-associated TCR beta chains recognize cytomegalovirus antigens. Most TCR sequences were seen in very few donors, while some public TCRs were found in many individuals. It was suggested by the authors that the approach could potentially be generalized to other disease states and immunological phenotypes. In a later genetic analysis, a missense DCLRE1C variant was associated with V-gene and J-gene trimming of TCR beta chains, and the association was replicated in an independent cohort. A later genetic analysis reported fewer N-insertions in productive TCRs among donors in an Asian-associated ancestry cluster than the approximately 700-donor mean. Fewer than 20 rarely observed V segments, including chromosome 9 orphons, were excluded from the earlier analysis of several hundred of the donors because counts were too low.

Receptors were amplified or captured by the immunoSEQ multiplex PCR assay. For the multiplex PCR, a mixture combining 60 forward primers for TCR Vbeta segments and 13 reverse primers for TCR Jbeta segments was used. The CDR3 region of rearranged TCR beta genes was amplified from genomic DNA by a multiplex PCR assay. The amplified TCR beta libraries were sequenced on the Illumina HiSeq System as 87-base-pair reads. Turning to the authors' computational methods: A later analysis counted about 82 million unique TCR beta chains across the 550 to 800 repertoires, and around 12 million of these chains were shared by at least two donors. To remove PCR and sequencing errors, raw reads were error-corrected and collapsed into unique sequences using a nearest-neighbor algorithm that merged closely related sequences. V, D and J gene segments were assigned by aligning CDR3 sequences to IMGT reference sequences. For a sequence to be retained, at least a six-nucleotide match to both a V gene segment and a J gene segment was required. A rearrangement was called productive if the CDR3 had no stop codons and remained in frame with V and J, and every other rearrangement was called non-productive. CDR3 was defined by IMGT convention, running from the second conserved V-encoded cysteine to the conserved J-encoded phenylalanine. In an earlier analysis of approximately 500 of the donors, sequences lacking an unambiguous match to a single V gene segment were excluded. In an earlier analysis of 587 of the donors, V segments were called functional above 56.7% productive rearrangements and were called segregating when the between-donor standard deviation exceeded 5%. A statistical classification framework was developed to diagnose cytomegalovirus status using the catalog of TCR beta chain sequences. In a later analysis, V and J genes were assigned by comparing TCR nucleotide sequences against IMGT/GENE-DB human TR gene sequences. In a later analysis, CDR3 sequences and most-parsimonious VDJ recombination scenarios were assigned using the TCRdist pipeline. In a later analysis, each TCR beta chain was defined by its CDR3 amino acid sequence together with its V-gene family, and reads lacking a unique V-gene family were excluded. A later analysis removed 600 or so highly shared, low-generation-probability nucleotide sequences to deal with suspected cross-contamination and a sequencing artifact. In a later analysis, a clonal expansion index for each public chain was calculated from normalized within-repertoire ranks of inferred template counts. In a later analysis, generation probabilities were computed using a VDJ recombination model fitted to out-of-frame rearrangements, and the results were checked against IGoR. Hypergeometric tests were used in a later analysis to score TCR-TCR, TCR-HLA and TCR-CMV co-occurrence, with a repertoire-size bias correction applied to the TCR pairs. To estimate false discovery rates, a later analysis permuted the HLA or CMV assignments 20 times. In a later analysis, co-occurring TCRs were grouped using DBSCAN, and TCRdist sequence similarity was added for clustering within HLA-allele-positive subsets. For co-occurrence clustering, repertoires with fewer than 30,000 or more than 120,000 public chains were excluded, along with four or five repertoires with anomalous nucleotide sharing. The clones in this table, taken by TCRdb from immuneACCESS, are in-frame only. Not every clone is retained; where verified, under half of the shortfall comes from an unresolved V gene, and the cause of the rest is unknown. That table gives V, J and clone size, and the DNA gave D and trimming. The sample data list 55,000 or so clones, and 78% of these were observed just once. Approximately 1.5% of the sample is taken by the ten largest.

In total, 630 or so healthy bone marrow donors made up the cohort. All cohort members were sampled while nominally healthy, although unrecorded immune exposures were likely present. The donor was CMV seronegative and belonged to the group of 350 or so seronegative cohort members. A peripheral blood sample was collected from each donor, and TCR beta sequencing was performed on peripheral blood mononuclear cells. The Qiagen DNeasy Blood Extraction Kit was used to extract genomic DNA from the blood cell samples. The receptor's source is a female donor in good health and CMV-seronegative. Sequenced sample: PBMCs. The receptor chain draws on TRBV23-1 and TRBJ1-2; 12 central bases correspond to TRBD1. TRBV23-1 is annotated as an ORF whose role is uncertain. The DNA sequence reads TGCGCCAGCACCCAATCCACCGGGACAGGGGGCGAGGACTATGGCTACACCTTC. It codes for CASTQSTGTGGEDYGYTF.